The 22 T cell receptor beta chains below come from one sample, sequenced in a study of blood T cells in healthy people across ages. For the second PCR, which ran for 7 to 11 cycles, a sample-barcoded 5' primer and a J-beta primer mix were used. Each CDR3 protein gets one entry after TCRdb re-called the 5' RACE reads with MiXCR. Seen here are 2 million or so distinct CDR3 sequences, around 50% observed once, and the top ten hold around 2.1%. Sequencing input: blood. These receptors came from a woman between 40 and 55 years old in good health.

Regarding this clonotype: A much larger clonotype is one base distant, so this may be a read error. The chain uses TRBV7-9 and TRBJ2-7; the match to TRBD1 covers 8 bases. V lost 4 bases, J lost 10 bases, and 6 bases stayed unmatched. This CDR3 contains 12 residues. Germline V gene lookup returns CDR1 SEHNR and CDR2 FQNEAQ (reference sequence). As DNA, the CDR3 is TGTGCCAGCAGCTCGGACAGGGAGGCCCAGTACTTC. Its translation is CASSSDREAQYF.

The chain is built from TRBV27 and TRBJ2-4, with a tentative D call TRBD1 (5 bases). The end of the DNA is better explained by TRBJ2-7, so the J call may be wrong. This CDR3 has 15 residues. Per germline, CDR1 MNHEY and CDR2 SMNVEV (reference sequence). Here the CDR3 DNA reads TGTGCCAGTAGGGGTGGTCAAGTCCAGACCTACGAGCAGTACTTC. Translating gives CASRGGQVQTYEQYF.

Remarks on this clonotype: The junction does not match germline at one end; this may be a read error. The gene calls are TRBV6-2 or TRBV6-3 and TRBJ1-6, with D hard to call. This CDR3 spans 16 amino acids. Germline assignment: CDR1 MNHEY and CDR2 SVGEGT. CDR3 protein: CVSRPRRTLYNSPLHF. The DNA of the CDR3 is TGTGTCAGCAGGCCGCGACGGACGCTCTATAATTCACCCCTCCACTTT.

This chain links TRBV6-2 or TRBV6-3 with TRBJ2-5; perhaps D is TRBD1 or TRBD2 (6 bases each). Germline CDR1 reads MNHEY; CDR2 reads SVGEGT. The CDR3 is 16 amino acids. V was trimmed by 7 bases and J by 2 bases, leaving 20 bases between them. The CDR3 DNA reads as TGTGCCAGCAACGGGGGCTCCGGGACCACACAAGAGACCCAGTACTTC. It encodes CASNGGSGTTQETQYF.

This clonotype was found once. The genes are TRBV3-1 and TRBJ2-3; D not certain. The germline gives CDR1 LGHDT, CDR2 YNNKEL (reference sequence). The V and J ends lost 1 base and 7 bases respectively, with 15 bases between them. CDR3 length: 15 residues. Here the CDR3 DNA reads TGTGCCAGCAGCCAAGGGTCTTGGTCGGCGAATACGCAGTATTTT. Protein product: CASSQGSWSANTQYF.

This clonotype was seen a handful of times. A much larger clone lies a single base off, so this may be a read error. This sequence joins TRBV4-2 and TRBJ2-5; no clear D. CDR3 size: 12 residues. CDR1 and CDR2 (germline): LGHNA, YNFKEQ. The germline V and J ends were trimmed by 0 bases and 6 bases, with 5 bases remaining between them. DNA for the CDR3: TGTGCCAGCAGCCAAGATCGACAGACCCAGTACTTC. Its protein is CASSQDRQTQYF.

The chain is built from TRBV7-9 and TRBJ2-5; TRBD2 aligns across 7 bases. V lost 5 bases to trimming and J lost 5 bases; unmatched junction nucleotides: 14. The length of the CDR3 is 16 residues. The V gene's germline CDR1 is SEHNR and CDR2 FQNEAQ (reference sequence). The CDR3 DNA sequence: TGTGCCAGCAGCCCGAGAGGGACTACAGGTTTGGAGACCCAGTACTTC. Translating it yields CASSPRGTTGLETQYF.

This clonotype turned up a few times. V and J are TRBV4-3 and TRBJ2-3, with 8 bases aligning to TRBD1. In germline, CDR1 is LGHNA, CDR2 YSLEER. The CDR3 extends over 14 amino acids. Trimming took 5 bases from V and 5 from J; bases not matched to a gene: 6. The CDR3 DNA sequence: TGCGCCAGCAGCGAGGCAGGGGGCCTAGATACGCAGTATTTT. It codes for CASSEAGGLDTQYF.

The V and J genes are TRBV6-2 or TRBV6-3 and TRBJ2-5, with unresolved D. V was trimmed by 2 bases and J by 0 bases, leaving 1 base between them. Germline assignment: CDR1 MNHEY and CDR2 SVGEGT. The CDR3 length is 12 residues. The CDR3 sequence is CASSYHQETQYF. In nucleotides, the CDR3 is TGTGCCAGCAGTTACCACCAAGAGACCCAGTACTTC.

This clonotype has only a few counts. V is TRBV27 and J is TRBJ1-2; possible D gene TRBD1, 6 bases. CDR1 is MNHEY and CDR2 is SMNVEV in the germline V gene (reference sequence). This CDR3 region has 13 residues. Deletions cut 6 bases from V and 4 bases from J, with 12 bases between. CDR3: CASRSRGGYGYTF. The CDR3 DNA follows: TGTGCCAGCAGGTCCAGGGGAGGCTATGGCTACACCTTC.

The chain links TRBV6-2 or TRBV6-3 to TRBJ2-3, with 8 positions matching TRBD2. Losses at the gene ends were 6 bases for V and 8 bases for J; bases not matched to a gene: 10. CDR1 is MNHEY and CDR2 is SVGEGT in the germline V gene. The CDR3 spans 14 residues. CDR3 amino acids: CASRTSGGEGTQYF. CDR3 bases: TGTGCCAGCAGAACCAGCGGGGGCGAGGGTACGCAGTATTTT.

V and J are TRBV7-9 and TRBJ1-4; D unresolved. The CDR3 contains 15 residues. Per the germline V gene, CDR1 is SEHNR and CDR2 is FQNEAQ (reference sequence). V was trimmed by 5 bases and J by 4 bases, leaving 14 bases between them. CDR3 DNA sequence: TGTGCCAGCAGCCTCCTAAATAACCTTAATGAAAAACTGTTTTTT. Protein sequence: CASSLLNNLNEKLFF.

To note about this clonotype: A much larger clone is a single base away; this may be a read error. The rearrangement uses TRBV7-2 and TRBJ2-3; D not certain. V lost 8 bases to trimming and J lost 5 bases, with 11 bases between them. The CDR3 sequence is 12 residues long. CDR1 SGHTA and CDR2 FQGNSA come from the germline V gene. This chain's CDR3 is CASGYHRDTQYF. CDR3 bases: TGTGCCAGCGGCTACCACAGAGATACGCAGTATTTT.

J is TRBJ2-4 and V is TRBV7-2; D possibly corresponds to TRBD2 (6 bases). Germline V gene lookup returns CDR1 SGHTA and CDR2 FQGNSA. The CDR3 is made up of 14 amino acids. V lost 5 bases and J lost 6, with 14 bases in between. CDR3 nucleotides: TGTGCCAGCAGCACGCCCGGGACTTTAAACATTCAGTACTTC. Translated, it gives CASSTPGTLNIQYF.

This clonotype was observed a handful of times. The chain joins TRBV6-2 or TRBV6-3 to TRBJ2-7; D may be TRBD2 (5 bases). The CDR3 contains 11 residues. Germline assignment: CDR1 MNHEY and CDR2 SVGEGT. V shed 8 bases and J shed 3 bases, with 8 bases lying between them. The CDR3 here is CASREFYEQYF. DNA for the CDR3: TGTGCCAGCCGGGAATTCTACGAGCAGTACTTC.

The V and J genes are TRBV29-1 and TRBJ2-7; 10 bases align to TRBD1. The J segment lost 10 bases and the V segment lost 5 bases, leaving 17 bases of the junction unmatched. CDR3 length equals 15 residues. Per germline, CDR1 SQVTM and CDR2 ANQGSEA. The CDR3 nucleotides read TGCAGCGTTCGCGGCTCGACAGGGGGCTCGGGAGAACAGTACTTC. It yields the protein CSVRGSTGGSGEQYF.

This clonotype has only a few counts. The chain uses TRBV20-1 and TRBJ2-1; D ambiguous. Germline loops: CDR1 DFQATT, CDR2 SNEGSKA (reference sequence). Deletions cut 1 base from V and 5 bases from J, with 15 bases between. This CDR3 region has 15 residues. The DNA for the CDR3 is TGCAGTGCTAGAGTAGCTTCCCTTCCTCACAATGAGCAGTTCTTC. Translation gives CSARVASLPHNEQFF.

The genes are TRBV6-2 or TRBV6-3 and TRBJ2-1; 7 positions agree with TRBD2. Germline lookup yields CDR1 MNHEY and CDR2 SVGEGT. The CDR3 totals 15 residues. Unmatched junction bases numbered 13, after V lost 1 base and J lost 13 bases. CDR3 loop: CASSYYGLGEGTQFF. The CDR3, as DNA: TGTGCCAGCAGTTACTACGGACTAGGTGAAGGGACCCAGTTCTTC.

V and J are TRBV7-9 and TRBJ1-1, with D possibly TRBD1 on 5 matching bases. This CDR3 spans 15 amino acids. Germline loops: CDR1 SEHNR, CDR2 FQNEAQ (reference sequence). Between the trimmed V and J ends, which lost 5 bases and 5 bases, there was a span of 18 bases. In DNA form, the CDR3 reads TGTGCCAGCAGCCTAACTCGGGGGAGTAGGACTGAAGCTTTCTTT. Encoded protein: CASSLTRGSRTEAFF.

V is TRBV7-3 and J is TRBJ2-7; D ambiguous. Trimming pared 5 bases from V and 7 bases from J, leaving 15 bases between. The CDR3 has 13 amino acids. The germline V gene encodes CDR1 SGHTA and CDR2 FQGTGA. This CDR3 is CASSTRREVEQYF. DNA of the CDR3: TGTGCCAGCAGCACTCGCCGTGAGGTTGAGCAGTACTTC.

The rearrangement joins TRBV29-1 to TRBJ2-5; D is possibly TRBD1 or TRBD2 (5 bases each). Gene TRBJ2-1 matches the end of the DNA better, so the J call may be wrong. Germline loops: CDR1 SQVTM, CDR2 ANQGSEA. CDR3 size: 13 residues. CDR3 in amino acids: CSVEVNSRETQFF. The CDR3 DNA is TGCAGCGTTGAGGTGAATAGCAGGGAGACCCAGTTCTTC.

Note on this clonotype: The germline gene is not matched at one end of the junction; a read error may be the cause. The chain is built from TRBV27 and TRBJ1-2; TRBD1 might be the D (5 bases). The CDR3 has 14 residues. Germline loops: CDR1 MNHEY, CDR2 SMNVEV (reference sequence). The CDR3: CASSLEGSNYGCTF. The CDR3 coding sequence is TGTGCCAGCAGTTTAGAGGGGAGTAACTATGGCTGCACCTTC.